Following are 20 T cell receptor beta chains from one sample sequenced in a study of response to subunit inactivated influenza vaccine. TCRdb re-called the RT-PCR reads through MiXCR, storing one row per CDR3 protein. This table holds 500,000 to 600,000 distinct CDR3 sequences, 13% found once. The material was PBMCs from blood, obtained 40 to 50 days after vaccination. These receptors were taken from a man aged 45 to 65 who received an inactivated influenza vaccine.

This clonotype has a handful of counts. The chain combines TRBV4-1 with TRBJ1-6, with 10 bases identical to TRBD1. Germline values: CDR1 MGHRA, CDR2 YSYEKL. The CDR3 totals 15 residues. V was pared by 1 base and J by 9 bases, with 3 bases of the junction left unmatched. This CDR3 reads CASSQGQGAGSPLHF. The CDR3 DNA reads TGCGCCAGCAGCCAAGGACAGGGGGCGGGTTCACCCCTCCACTTT.

This clonotype was seen more than once but under ten times. Here the CDR3 reads CASSLFASGRGSYEQYF. CDR3 in DNA: TGTGCCAGCAGCTTATTTGCTAGCGGGAGGGGATCCTACGAGCAGTACTTC. This chain connects TRBV7-8 to TRBJ2-7; 12 positions match TRBD2. The germline gives CDR1 SGHVS, CDR2 FQNEAQ. The V segment lost 2 bases and the J segment 1 base; nucleotides outside the gene matches: 6. The CDR3 totals 17 residues.

This chain links TRBV5-6 with TRBJ2-7; D is ambiguous. Germline CDR1 SGHDT, CDR2 YYEEEE. Between the trimmed V and J ends, which lost 1 base and 6 bases, there was a span of 14 bases. CDR3 length equals 14 residues. CDR3 DNA sequence: TGTGCCAGCAGCTTGACAGCGCCCGTCCCCGAGCAGTACTTC. Protein: CASSLTAPVPEQYF. The full variable domain, with the rest looked up from reference TRBV5-6 and TRBJ2-7, is DAGVTQSPTHLIKTRGQQVTLRCSPKSGHDTVSWYQQALGQGPQFIFQYYEEEERQRGNFPDRFSGHQFPNYSSELNVNALLLGDSALYLCASSLTAPVPEQYFGPGTRLTVT.

V and J are TRBV20-1 and TRBJ2-3; 10 nucleotides line up with TRBD2. Germline V CDR1 and CDR2: DFQATT, SNEGSKA (reference sequence). The CDR3 loop spans 14 amino acids. V lost 6 bases and J lost 5; bases outside the gene matches: 8. CDR3 DNA sequence: TGCAGTGCAAAGATCTTAGCGGGAGGAGATACGCAGTATTTT. Translating gives CSAKILAGGDTQYF.

Ten or more counts support this clonotype. This chain connects TRBV5-1 to TRBJ1-3; D gene ambiguous. Trimming took off 2 bases at V and 0 bases at J, with 9 bases between the two ends. Germline lookup yields CDR1 SGHRS and CDR2 YFSETQ. The CDR3 has 15 residues. CDR3 nucleotide sequence: TGCGCCAGCAGCTTCGACGGCAGCTCTGGAAACACCATATATTTT. Translation: CASSFDGSSGNTIYF.

The chain recombines TRBV4-3 with TRBJ1-4; no definite D call. CDR1 and CDR2 from the germline V gene are LGHNA and YSLEER. Trimming left V 1 base short and J 8 bases short, with 17 bases between. This CDR3 comprises 16 residues. CDR3 coding DNA: TGCGCCAGCAGCCAAGTATTAGACCAAGGCGGGGAAAAACTGTTTTTT. Its translation is CASSQVLDQGGEKLFF.

V gene TRBV27 combines with J gene TRBJ2-7; TRBD2 is a possible D gene (7 bases). Trimming left V 0 bases short and J 7 bases short, with 16 bases between. The CDR3 is 15 residues long. Germline assignment: CDR1 MNHEY and CDR2 SMNVEV (reference sequence). The CDR3 spells CASSLSLRGGYEQYF. CDR3 bases: TGTGCCAGCAGTTTATCGCTGAGGGGGGGGTATGAGCAGTACTTC.

V usage is TRBV27 and J usage is TRBJ1-2; D remains ambiguous. Germline CDR1 MNHEY, CDR2 SMNVEV (reference sequence). This CDR3 has 14 residues. Trimming stripped 2 bases from V and 5 bases from J, with 12 bases between. The CDR3 loop is CASSLAPLGYGYTF. The CDR3 DNA sequence: TGTGCCAGCAGTTTAGCACCCCTAGGGTATGGCTACACCTTC.

This clonotype was recorded a few times. The chain couples TRBV2 to TRBJ1-6; 7 nucleotides match TRBD1. The CDR3 runs to 17 residues. V gave up 3 bases and J gave up 10 bases; unmatched junction bases: 15. From germline, CDR1 is SNHLY and CDR2 FYNNEI. CDR3 sequence reads: CASSDLDRRISTSPLHF. In DNA, the CDR3 is TGTGCCAGCAGTGACCTGGACAGGAGGATTTCCACCTCACCCCTCCACTTT.

The gene calls are TRBV20-1 and TRBJ1-6, with a weak D call TRBD1 (6 bases). V gave up 1 base and J gave up 8 bases, with 15 bases separating them. This CDR3 region has 15 residues. CDR1 DFQATT and CDR2 SNEGSKA come from the germline V gene (reference sequence). The CDR3 loop is CSARVPTGADSPLHF. CDR3 nucleotides: TGCAGTGCTAGAGTCCCCACGGGGGCCGATTCACCCCTCCACTTT.

The V and J genes are TRBV6-2 or TRBV6-3 and TRBJ1-2, with a tentative D call TRBD1 (6 bases). Germline V gene lookup returns CDR1 MNHEY and CDR2 SVGEGT. Trimming shortened V by 2 bases and J by 3 bases, and 19 bases separated the two germline ends. The CDR3 has 17 amino acids. CDR3 residues: CASSYGTTGRSDYGYTF. In DNA, the CDR3 is TGTGCCAGCAGTTACGGAACGACAGGTCGATCGGACTATGGCTACACCTTC.

The chain carries TRBV4-2 and TRBJ2-1; a weak D match, TRBD2 (5 bases). Germline V gene sequence: CDR1 LGHNA, CDR2 YNFKEQ. Trimming removed 6 bases from V and 8 bases from J, with 20 bases in between. The CDR3 runs 15 residues. The CDR3 nucleotides are TGTGCCAGCAGGATCAGACTTGCGGGCCCCGATGAGCAGTTCTTC. It codes for CASRIRLAGPDEQFF.

This clonotype has a handful of counts. The V gene is TRBV28, the J gene TRBJ2-7; D possibly corresponds to TRBD1 (6 bases). CDR1 is MDHEN, CDR2 SYDVKM, per germline. CDR3 size: 14 residues. V dropped 3 bases and J dropped 5 bases, with 14 bases sitting between them. The chain's CDR3 is CASSFQGLGDEQYF. CDR3 nucleotide sequence: TGTGCCAGCAGTTTCCAGGGGCTCGGGGACGAGCAGTACTTC.

The rearrangement joins TRBV6-2 or TRBV6-3 to TRBJ1-1; D is undetermined. Trimming cost V 2 bases and J 4 bases, with 5 bases left between them. The CDR3 is made up of 12 amino acids. Looked up from germline, CDR1 is MNHEY and CDR2 is SVGEGT. This chain's CDR3 is CASSYQSTEAFF. The CDR3, as DNA: TGTGCCAGCAGTTACCAGTCCACTGAAGCTTTCTTT.

The chain uses TRBV3-1 and TRBJ2-5; TRBD1 agrees at 8 bases. The CDR3 sequence is 15 residues long. V was pared by 8 bases and J by 5 bases, with 13 bases of the junction left unmatched. The germline V gene encodes CDR1 LGHDT and CDR2 YNNKEL (reference sequence). CDR3 sequence reads: CASSIRQGIGETQYF. The CDR3 DNA is TGTGCCAGCTCTATTAGACAGGGGATAGGGGAGACCCAGTACTTC.

Concerning this clonotype: Germline and junction disagree at one end, which may indicate a read error. This rearrangement joins TRBV9 to TRBJ2-1; 7 bases are shared with TRBD2. The CDR3 is made up of 14 amino acids. Germline lookup yields CDR1 SGDLS and CDR2 YYNGEE. The CDR3: CAGSGERTYNEQFF. The CDR3, as DNA: TGTGCCGGCAGCGGGGAGAGGACCTACAATGAGCAGTTCTTC.

This clonotype was found a few times. This rearrangement joins TRBV3-1 to TRBJ2-1; a weak D match, TRBD2 (6 bases). The length of the CDR3 is 15 residues. Trimming removed 3 bases at V and 8 bases at J, with 17 bases between. Germline CDR1 and CDR2: LGHDT and YNNKEL (reference sequence). The CDR3, as DNA: TGTGCCAGCAGCCACACCTACGGGAGTATGGATGAGCAGTTCTTC. It yields the protein CASSHTYGSMDEQFF.

This clonotype appeared a few times. The chain links TRBV4-1 to TRBJ1-6, with D perhaps matching TRBD1 (6 bases). The CDR3 contains 16 residues. Deletions cut 0 bases from V and 7 bases from J, with 13 bases between. Germline V CDR1 and CDR2: MGHRA, YSYEKL. CDR3 coding DNA: TGCGCCAGCAGCCAAGACTTCAGGGGTAGGAATTCACCCCTCCACTTT. Its protein product is CASSQDFRGRNSPLHF.

Comment on this clonotype: A read error may account for a junction end that differs from germline. The chain couples TRBV10-3 to TRBJ2-1, with 13 bases that match TRBD2. This CDR3 contains 14 residues. The germline V gene has CDR1 ENHRY and CDR2 SYGVKD. The CDR3, as DNA: TGTGCCATCAGGGAGTGGGGACTAGCGGGGCAGCAGTTCTTC. It codes for CAIREWGLAGQQFF.

The rearrangement joins TRBV9 to TRBJ2-5; TRBD2 might be the D (6 bases). The CDR3 covers 13 residues. Germline CDR1 and CDR2: SGDLS and YYNGEE. Deletions cut 7 bases from V and 4 bases from J, with 14 bases between. The CDR3 sequence: CASAGGAPETQYF. CDR3 nucleotide sequence: TGTGCCAGCGCGGGCGGGGCTCCAGAGACCCAGTACTTC.